The 4 T cell receptor beta chains in this list originate from one sample, sequenced in a study of cytomegalovirus exposure and HLA in healthy donors. PCR used 60 Vbeta primers and 13 Jbeta primers. The repertoire was sequenced with immunoSEQ multiplex PCR; TCRdb's copy has only in-frame clones and lacks some. The table shows 150,000 to 200,000 clones, with roughly four fifths occurring only once. The sequencing sample was made of PBMCs. Receptors originate from a female donor in good health and CMV-seronegative.

The chain uses TRBV7-2 and TRBJ1-2, with 7 bases fitting TRBD1. The CDR3 loop spans 16 amino acids. Germline CDR1 is SGHTA and CDR2 is FQGNSA. V was pared by 4 bases and J by 2 bases, with 10 bases of the junction left unmatched. The CDR3 reads CASSWASPGQNYGYTF. The CDR3, as DNA: TGTGCCAGCAGCTGGGCAAGCCCGGGACAGAACTATGGCTACACCTTC.

J is TRBJ2-5 and V is TRBV6-1, with a possible D match to TRBD2 (5 bases). Trimming stripped 6 bases from V and 5 bases from J, with 7 bases between. The length of the CDR3 is 11 residues. Germline V gene sequence: CDR1 MNHNS, CDR2 SASEGT. The DNA for the CDR3 is TGTGCCAGCAGGAGAGGGGAGACCCAGTACTTC. This encodes CASRRGETQYF.

This chain joins TRBV6-5 and TRBJ1-1, with D possibly TRBD1 on 6 matching bases. This CDR3 region has 15 residues. V was shortened by 5 bases and J by 3 bases, with 16 bases between the two germline ends. In germline, CDR1 is MNHEY, CDR2 SVGAGI. This CDR3 is CASSPLPPGDTEAFF. Written as DNA, the CDR3 is TGTGCCAGCAGTCCTTTACCCCCAGGGGACACTGAAGCTTTCTTT.

V and J are TRBV7-9 and TRBJ2-7; TRBD1 matches 9 bases. There are 14 residues in the CDR3. The germline V gene encodes CDR1 SEHNR and CDR2 FQNEAQ (reference sequence). The J segment lost 0 bases and the V segment lost 5 bases, leaving 2 bases of the junction unmatched. For the CDR3, the DNA is TGTGCCAGCAGCGGGACAGGGCCCTCCTACGAGCAGTACTTC. It codes for CASSGTGPSYEQYF.